This paragraph reports one T cell receptor (beta chain). No antigen is known for it. The source of the sample is a study of long-term antiretroviral therapy in people with HIV. Whole-study results and caveats: Repertoires looked antigen-experienced, with only a slight naive shift after ART. Relative to transplant donor controls, diversity remained lower despite increasing after ART.

Running of the v3.0 immunoSEQ assay took place at survey level. Here immunoSEQ multiplex PCR was the method, and the copy in TCRdb shows in-frame clones only, minus some. The sample shows 25,000 to 35,000 clones, around 78% of them seen only once. The sequencing here drew on unsorted PBMCs, taken 3.1 years after starting antiretroviral therapy. This receptor was taken from a woman between 45 and 65 years old with HIV.

In DNA, the CDR3 is TGCAGCGTTGAAGGAACAGGGGGATATGGCTACACCTTC. Protein product: CSVEGTGGYGYTF. The chain combines TRBV29-1 with TRBJ1-2; 8 bases agree with TRBD1. This CDR3 spans 13 amino acids. V gave up 1 base and J gave up 5 bases; unmatched junction bases: 3. CDR1 and CDR2 from the germline V gene are SQVTM and ANQGSEA. Full variable domain (outside the CDR3, taken from reference TRBV29-1 and TRBJ1-2): SAVISQKPSRDICQRGTSLTIQCQVDSQVTMMFWYRQQPGQSLTLIATANQGSEATYESGFVIDKFPISRPNLTFSTLTVSNMSPEDSSIYLCSVEGTGGYGYTFGSGTRLTVV.